The next 30 T cell receptor beta chains were all read from a single sample in a study of shared clonotypes between healthy human individuals. Sequenced by immunoSEQ multiplex PCR; TCRdb stores in-frame clones only, minus some. The sample consists of millions of clones, 85% to 95% of them appearing once. Naive CD8 populations comprised CD45RO-negative cells positively selected for CCR7, excluding terminally differentiated effector memory CD45RA+ cells. Sequencing input: naive CD8+ T cells from PBMCs. The receptors were sampled from a man aged 18 to 35 in good health. Some clones in this sample may be carry-over from other donors' samples.

Concerning this clone itself: At the DNA level, this CDR3 is encoded by other sequences in the same sample as well. V and J are TRBV7-9 and TRBJ2-1; D not certain. V dropped 5 bases and J dropped 10 bases, with 6 bases sitting between them. The length of the CDR3 is 10 residues. Germline V gene lookup returns CDR1 SEHNR and CDR2 FQNEAQ (reference sequence). CDR3 sequence: CASSLTEQFF. The CDR3 nucleotides read TGTGCCAGCAGCCTTACGGAGCAGTTCTTC.

The chain is built from TRBV7-3 and TRBJ2-2, with D uncertain. This CDR3 is built from 13 residues. Trimming left V 1 base short and J 3 bases short, with 3 bases between. CDR1 and CDR2 (germline): SGHTA, FQGTGA. This CDR3 is CASSLIYTGELFF. For the CDR3, the DNA is TGTGCCAGCAGCTTAATATACACCGGGGAGCTGTTTTTT.

The chain couples TRBV28 to TRBJ2-1, with 14 positions matching TRBD2. V was clipped by 3 bases and J by 4 bases; unmatched bases: 8. Germline lookup yields CDR1 MDHEN and CDR2 SYDVKM. The CDR3 runs to 18 residues. This chain's CDR3 is CASSFLGTSGSIYNEQFF. The CDR3 region has the DNA TGTGCCAGCAGTTTTCTTGGGACTAGCGGGAGTATTTACAATGAGCAGTTCTTC.

The chain has TRBV7-2 and TRBJ2-1; 11 bases align to TRBD1. CDR1 and CDR2 (germline): SGHTA, FQGNSA. Losses at the gene ends were 5 bases for V and 4 bases for J; bases not matched to a gene: 10. The CDR3 is made up of 17 amino acids. For the CDR3, the DNA is TGTGCCAGCAGCCTCCCCTGGGACAGGGGGAGATACAATGAGCAGTTCTTC. Protein product: CASSLPWDRGRYNEQFF.

As regards this clone: Other DNA variants within this sample encode the same CDR3. The rearrangement links TRBV27 to TRBJ2-2; D is uncertain. V was shortened by 4 bases and J by 1 base, with 4 bases between the two germline ends. Germline V gene lookup returns CDR1 MNHEY and CDR2 SMNVEV (reference sequence). This CDR3 is 13 amino acids long. As DNA, the CDR3 is TGTGCCAGCAGTTGGGGGAACACCGGGGAGCTGTTTTTT. It translates to CASSWGNTGELFF.

V gene TRBV11-1 combines with J gene TRBJ1-1, with D unclear. CDR3 size: 13 residues. Looked up from germline, CDR1 is SGHAT and CDR2 is FQDESV (reference sequence). Trimming took off 1 base at V and 1 base at J, with 4 bases between the two ends. The CDR3, as DNA: TGTGCCAGCAGCTTAGACCGGAACACTGAAGCTTTCTTT. Translating gives CASSLDRNTEAFF.

This chain uses TRBV5-6 with TRBJ2-5; weak D call: TRBD1 (6 bases). Trimming shortened V by 0 bases and J by 1 base, and 7 bases separated the two germline ends. Germline loops: CDR1 SGHDT, CDR2 YYEEEE. CDR3 size: 14 residues. CDR3 loop: CASSLGDTQETQYF. As DNA, the CDR3 is TGTGCCAGCAGCTTGGGGGACACCCAAGAGACCCAGTACTTC.

J is TRBJ2-1 and V is TRBV29-1; D unclear. Trimming stripped 1 base from V and 5 bases from J, with 15 bases between. The germline gives CDR1 SQVTM, CDR2 ANQGSEA. The CDR3 length is 15 residues. The CDR3, as DNA: TGCAGCGTTGAAGGGGGATTAGACCCGGACAATGAGCAGTTCTTC. As protein: CSVEGGLDPDNEQFF.

The V and J genes are TRBV9 and TRBJ1-2; D unresolved. The germline V gene has CDR1 SGDLS and CDR2 YYNGEE. V was pared by 4 bases and J by 2 bases, with 18 bases between. CDR3 length: 16 residues. DNA of the CDR3: TGTGCCAGCAGCCCGTGGATTAGGGATTCGAACTATGGCTACACCTTC. Translated, it gives CASSPWIRDSNYGYTF.

J is TRBJ1-1 and V is TRBV7-2; TRBD1 is a possible D gene (6 bases). Germline V lookup: CDR1 SGHTA, CDR2 FQGNSA. Trimming took off 1 base at V and 3 bases at J, with 15 bases between the two ends. This CDR3 spans 16 amino acids. DNA for the CDR3: TGTGCCAGCAGCTTAGTTTCCGGGGGCGAGGACACTGAAGCTTTCTTT. This gives the protein CASSLVSGGEDTEAFF.

This clone has only one observation. The chain joins TRBV9 to TRBJ2-1; TRBD2 agrees at 8 bases. CDR3 length: 16 amino acids. CDR1 SGDLS and CDR2 YYNGEE come from the germline V gene. With V trimmed by 4 bases and J by 4 bases, 10 bases remained unmatched. The CDR3 reads CASSPGLGGIYNEQFF. CDR3 nucleotides: TGTGCCAGCAGCCCGGGACTAGGGGGGATATACAATGAGCAGTTCTTC.

The J gene is TRBJ1-5, the V gene TRBV28; D perhaps matches TRBD1 (5 bases). Trimming left V 4 bases short and J 7 bases short, with 11 bases between. This CDR3 comprises 13 residues. In germline, CDR1 is MDHEN, CDR2 SYDVKM. This CDR3 is CASSSQRGQPQHF. The CDR3, as DNA: TGTGCCAGCAGTTCCCAGAGGGGCCAGCCCCAGCATTTT. The variable domain in full, with the rest retrieved from reference TRBV28 and TRBJ1-5, is DVKVTQSSRYLVKRTGEKVFLECVQDMDHENMFWYRQDPGLGLRLIYFSYDVKMKEKGDIPEGYSVSREKKERFSLILESASTNQTSMYLCASSSQRGQPQHFGDGTRLSIL.

Comments on this clone: This same CDR3 is encoded by further DNA sequences in the sample. This chain joins TRBV7-3 and TRBJ1-1, with a weak D call TRBD1 (5 bases). From germline, CDR1 is SGHTA and CDR2 FQGTGA. The CDR3 runs 13 residues. Trimming shortened V by 5 bases and J by 1 base, and 8 bases separated the two germline ends. CDR3 nucleotides: TGTGCCAGCAGCCCGGGGGGGAACACTGAAGCTTTCTTT. This sequence encodes CASSPGGNTEAFF.

The chain combines TRBV27 with TRBJ2-3; TRBD1 is a possible D gene (5 bases). Germline CDR1 is MNHEY and CDR2 is SMNVEV (reference sequence). CDR3 length: 15 residues. Trimming took off 4 bases at V and 2 bases at J, with 13 bases between the two ends. CDR3 residues: CASSSTAKLTDTQYF. Here the CDR3 DNA reads TGTGCCAGCAGTTCGACAGCGAAACTCACAGATACGCAGTATTTT.

The CDR3 reads CISGRAGECRTQYF. CDR3 bases: TGCATCTCCGGGAGGGCAGGGGAGTGTAGAACCCAGTACTTC. The rearrangement links TRBV29-1 to TRBJ2-5, with 8 bases aligning to TRBD2. This CDR3 comprises 14 residues. Germline assignment: CDR1 SQVTM and CDR2 ANQGSEA.

V is TRBV28 and J is TRBJ1-1; D remains unclear. The CDR3 is 16 amino acids. The V and J ends lost 2 bases and 1 base respectively, with 14 bases between them. Germline values: CDR1 MDHEN, CDR2 SYDVKM. The CDR3 DNA reads as TGTGCCAGCAGTTTACCCGCACCGGGGTGGAACACTGAAGCTTTCTTT. It translates to CASSLPAPGWNTEAFF.

The genes are TRBV19 and TRBJ2-1; TRBD1 matches at 8 bases. This CDR3 has 13 amino acids. Germline V gene data show CDR1 as LNHDA and CDR2 as SQIVND (reference sequence). J lost 6 bases, V lost 4 bases, and 2 bases had no gene match. The CDR3 loop is CASSRTGFNEQFF. The CDR3, as DNA: TGTGCCAGTAGTAGGACAGGGTTCAATGAGCAGTTCTTC.

Worth noting for this clone: The same CDR3 can be traced to other DNA sequences in this sample. This rearrangement joins TRBV27 to TRBJ2-7, with 8 bases matching TRBD1. Trimming at V came to 5 bases and at J to 0 bases, leaving 3 bases not matched to a gene. Germline-derived CDR1 and CDR2 are MNHEY and SMNVEV (reference sequence). The CDR3 length is 14 residues. This chain's CDR3 is CASSAGTGSYEQYF. CDR3 coding DNA: TGTGCCAGCAGTGCCGGGACAGGCTCCTACGAGCAGTACTTC.

This sequence joins TRBV27 and TRBJ1-4; TRBD1 aligns across 7 bases. In germline, CDR1 is MNHEY, CDR2 SMNVEV (reference sequence). V shed 8 bases and J 8 bases; nucleotides not matched to a gene: 14. The CDR3 spans 15 residues. The CDR3: CASARRGAGYEKLFF. The CDR3, as DNA: TGTGCCAGCGCCCGCAGGGGGGCAGGTTACGAAAAACTGTTTTTT.

The V and J genes are TRBV28 and TRBJ1-3; 7 bases fit TRBD1. V gave up 6 bases and J gave up 7 bases; unmatched junction bases: 9. The CDR3 sequence is 14 residues long. The germline CDR1 and CDR2 sequences are MDHEN and SYDVKM. CDR3 region: CASRQGRASNTIYF. The CDR3 nucleotides are TGTGCCAGCAGACAGGGGAGGGCCAGTAACACCATATATTTT.

The J gene is TRBJ1-1, the V gene TRBV11-2, with D maybe TRBD1 (5 bases). The V end was cut by 5 bases, the J end by 0 bases, with 16 bases between. Per the germline V gene, CDR1 is SGHAT and CDR2 is FQNNGV. This CDR3 spans 16 amino acids. The CDR3 is CASSLLSRGMNTEAFF. In DNA form, the CDR3 reads TGTGCCAGCAGCCTCCTTAGCCGGGGGATGAACACTGAAGCTTTCTTT.

For this clone: The sample has other DNA sequences that encode this CDR3 too. This chain uses TRBV27 with TRBJ2-7, with TRBD1 identical over 8 bases. J gave up 6 bases and V 6 bases, and 10 bases lay outside the gene matches. The germline CDR1 and CDR2 sequences are MNHEY and SMNVEV (reference sequence). The CDR3 loop spans 14 amino acids. The CDR3 coding sequence is TGTGCCAGCAGCCTCATCCAGGGGGCTGGCGAGCAGTACTTC. Translating gives CASSLIQGAGEQYF.

A single count supports this clone. V gene TRBV2 combines with J gene TRBJ2-7; no firm D call. V was trimmed by 4 bases and J by 3 bases, leaving 19 bases between them. CDR1 is SNHLY and CDR2 is FYNNEI in the germline V gene. This CDR3 contains 16 residues. The CDR3 nucleotides are TGTGCCAGCAGTGCCCTCGGACGGATACTTCACTACGAGCAGTACTTC. Translated, it gives CASSALGRILHYEQYF.

This clone was recorded a few times. The same CDR3 also results from other DNA sequences found in this sample. The CDR3 bases are TGTGCTAGTGGTTGGGGAACGGCAAACACTGAAGCTTTCTTT. As protein: CASGWGTANTEAFF. The rearrangement uses TRBV12-5 and TRBJ1-1; D gene ambiguous. The CDR3 contains 14 residues. Germline CDR1 LGHNT, CDR2 FRNRAP. The V end lost 4 bases, the J end lost 2 bases, and 11 bases lay between the germline ends.

The rearrangement joins TRBV25-1 to TRBJ1-1; the D is unclear. Between the trimmed V and J ends, which lost 7 bases and 5 bases, there was a span of 14 bases. This CDR3 has 13 amino acids. The germline CDR1 and CDR2 sequences are MGHDK and SYGVNS. The CDR3 is CASTQWGQTEAFF. Written as DNA, the CDR3 is TGTGCCAGCACCCAGTGGGGTCAAACTGAAGCTTTCTTT.

The V gene is TRBV11-2, the J gene TRBJ2-2; D perhaps matches TRBD2 (5 bases). CDR1 SGHAT and CDR2 FQNNGV come from the germline V gene. The V and J ends lost 5 bases and 7 bases respectively, with 17 bases between them. The CDR3 is 15 amino acids. CDR3 DNA: TGTGCCAGCAGCCCATGGTCGGGGAAGATCGGGGAGCTGTTTTTT. It encodes CASSPWSGKIGELFF.

The V call is TRBV7-9, the J call TRBJ1-2; 7 bases are shared with TRBD1. Germline loops: CDR1 SEHNR, CDR2 FQNEAQ (reference sequence). The CDR3 contains 17 residues. Losses at the gene ends were 5 bases for V and 5 bases for J; bases not matched to a gene: 17. The CDR3 reads CASSLQTGPPAAYGYTF. The CDR3 DNA is TGTGCCAGCAGCCTTCAGACAGGGCCACCAGCCGCTTATGGCTACACCTTC.

This sequence joins TRBV27 and TRBJ2-1, with no clear D. Trimming cost V 3 bases and J 0 bases, with 12 bases left between them. CDR1 is MNHEY, CDR2 SMNVEV, per germline (reference sequence). There are 16 residues in the CDR3. The CDR3 sequence is CASSFRSPSSYNEQFF. The CDR3 DNA is TGTGCCAGCAGTTTTCGCAGCCCCAGCTCCTACAATGAGCAGTTCTTC.

The chain employs TRBV7-9 and TRBJ2-2, with 7 nucleotides matching TRBD2. This CDR3 contains 15 residues. The germline V gene has CDR1 SEHNR and CDR2 FQNEAQ (reference sequence). The J segment lost 6 bases and the V segment lost 6 bases, leaving 10 bases of the junction unmatched. The CDR3 DNA reads TGTGCCAGCAGGCCCATGGGCGGGAGAGCCGGGGAGCTGTTTTTT. Its translation: CASRPMGGRAGELFF.

The chain joins TRBV28 to TRBJ2-1; 10 positions match TRBD1. CDR3 length equals 17 residues. Germline CDR1 reads MDHEN; CDR2 reads SYDVKM. With 6 bases clipped from V and 1 base from J, the junction kept 9 bases outside the gene matches. The CDR3 DNA reads as TGTGCCAGCAGCACCGCCGGGACAGGGGAATCCTACAATGAGCAGTTCTTC. Residues: CASSTAGTGESYNEQFF.